The clone carrying this T cell receptor beta chain was counted ten times or more. The data stem from a study of blood T cells in healthy people across ages. V shed 3 bases, J shed 7 bases, and the junction held 6 bases outside the gene matches. This CDR3 has 14 amino acids. Germline V gives CDR1 KGHSH, CDR2 LQKENI. A second PCR of about 7 to 12 cycles used a sample-barcoded 5' primer and a J-beta primer mix. A single record per CDR3 protein comes from TCRdb applying MiXCR to the 5' RACE reads. This table has some 760,000 distinct CDR3 sequences, approximately 25% appearing once. This sample also belongs to another study, concerning T cells of mothers and their children. According to that study: Each child gave 2.9 million or so TCR beta CDR3 reads (each mother, over 10 million).

Sequenced sample: blood. This clonotype originated in a boy aged 5-17 years in good health. The chain joins TRBV18 to TRBJ2-1; 7 nucleotides agree with TRBD2. The CDR3 DNA is TGTGCCAGCTCACCGCGGCGGGAGCGGAATGAGCAGTTCTTC. Translating it yields CASSPRRERNEQFF. The full variable domain, rest sourced from reference TRBV18 and TRBJ2-1, is NAGVMQNPRHLVRRRGQEARLRCSPMKGHSHVYWYRQLPEEGLKFMVYLQKENIIDESGMPKERFSAEFPKEGPSILRIQQVVRGDSAAYFCASSPRRERNEQFFGPGTRLTVL.